The 9 T cell receptor beta chains listed next were all sequenced from one sample in a study of T cell repertoires in cytomegalovirus infection. For these TCRs, the target antigens are not known. MiXCR, applied by TCRdb to the reads, yields one record per CDR3 protein. Among about 160,000 distinct CDR3 sequences listed, 20% to 25% were seen once. The input for sequencing was CD8+ T cells from cultured PBMCs, taken from culture after CMV antigen stimulation. These receptors were collected from a human donor in good health (CMV status not recorded). Some clones in this sample may be carry-over from other donors' samples.

V is TRBV5-6 and J is TRBJ1-1; 7 bases are a match to TRBD1. Per germline, CDR1 SGHDT and CDR2 YYEEEE. The length of the CDR3 is 12 residues. Germline trimming cut 0 bases from V and 10 bases from J; bases unmatched to any gene: 3. The CDR3 sequence: CASSLGQGPAFF. CDR3 DNA: TGTGCCAGCAGCTTGGGACAGGGACCAGCTTTCTTT.

This clonotype was detected many times. This chain uses TRBV6-5 with TRBJ1-6; no clear D gene. V lost 6 bases and J 0 bases, leaving 9 bases between the germline ends. This CDR3 is 15 amino acids long. Germline-derived CDR1 and CDR2 are MNHEY and SVGAGI. CDR3 protein: CASSRRSSYNSPLHF. CDR3 bases: TGTGCCAGCAGCCGTCGGAGCTCCTATAATTCACCCCTCCACTTT.

The CDR3 DNA reads TGTGCCAGCAGCTTCCCCAACAGGTTGCTTGAAGCTTTCTTT. Translation: CASSFPNRLLEAFF. The rearrangement links TRBV7-2 to TRBJ1-1, with D possibly being TRBD1 (5 bases). CDR1 and CDR2 (germline): SGHTA, FQGNSA. Between the trimmed V and J ends, which lost 3 bases and 7 bases, there was a span of 15 bases. CDR3 size: 14 residues. Full variable domain (remainder filled in from reference TRBV7-2 and TRBJ1-1): GAGVSQSPSNKVTEKGKDVELRCDPISGHTALYWYRQSLGQGLEFLIYFQGNSAPDKSGLPSDRFSAERTGGSVSTLTIQRTQQEDSAVYLCASSFPNRLLEAFFGQGTRLTVV.

This clonotype was seen ten or more times. The chain combines TRBV7-8 with TRBJ1-5; the D is unclear. Trimming shortened V by 4 bases and J by 5 bases, and 6 bases separated the two germline ends. This CDR3 comprises 12 residues. CDR1 is SGHVS and CDR2 is FQNEAQ in the germline V gene. CDR3 amino acids: CASSSTDQPQHF. CDR3 nucleotides: TGTGCCAGCAGCTCCACAGATCAGCCCCAGCATTTT.

The chain combines TRBV7-8 with TRBJ2-5, with D tentatively TRBD1 or TRBD2 (5 bases each). V dropped 5 bases and J dropped 5 bases, with 15 bases sitting between them. The CDR3 has 14 residues. Germline V gene lookup returns CDR1 SGHVS and CDR2 FQNEAQ. CDR3 DNA sequence: TGTGCCAGCAGCCCAAAAGCAGGGACGGAGACCCAGTACTTC. Its protein product is CASSPKAGTETQYF.

The chain combines TRBV7-8 with TRBJ1-1; TRBD1 matches 9 bases. The trim removed 2 bases at V and 5 bases at J, leaving 6 bases unmatched. Germline assignment: CDR1 SGHVS and CDR2 FQNEAQ. This CDR3 is built from 15 residues. This CDR3 is CASSLRRTGETEAFF. In DNA form, the CDR3 reads TGTGCCAGCAGCTTAAGGAGGACAGGGGAGACTGAAGCTTTCTTT.

This clonotype was detected many times. This chain links TRBV7-9 with TRBJ1-1; D call uncertain. The V end was cut by 5 bases, the J end by 1 base, with 11 bases between. Germline CDR1 is SEHNR and CDR2 is FQNEAQ (reference sequence). The CDR3 extends over 14 amino acids. CDR3 sequence reads: CASSPPKGNTEAFF. The CDR3 nucleotides are TGTGCCAGCAGCCCTCCCAAGGGGAACACTGAAGCTTTCTTT.

This clonotype has at least ten counts. The rearrangement joins TRBV7-8 to TRBJ2-1, with D tentatively TRBD2 (6 bases). Trimming took off 5 bases at V and 2 bases at J, with 10 bases between the two ends. Germline V gene data show CDR1 as SGHVS and CDR2 as FQNEAQ. The CDR3 has 14 residues. CDR3 DNA: TGTGCCAGCAGCCCCGGAGGGCCCTACAATGAGCAGTTCTTC. Translated: CASSPGGPYNEQFF.

The chain has TRBV6-1 and TRBJ2-7; D not certain. Deletions cut 8 bases from V and 2 bases from J, with 13 bases between. The CDR3 totals 13 residues. CDR1 is MNHNS, CDR2 SASEGT, per germline. The CDR3 loop reads CASSVGSTYEQYF. As DNA, the CDR3 is TGTGCCAGCTCGGTAGGATCCACCTACGAGCAGTACTTC.